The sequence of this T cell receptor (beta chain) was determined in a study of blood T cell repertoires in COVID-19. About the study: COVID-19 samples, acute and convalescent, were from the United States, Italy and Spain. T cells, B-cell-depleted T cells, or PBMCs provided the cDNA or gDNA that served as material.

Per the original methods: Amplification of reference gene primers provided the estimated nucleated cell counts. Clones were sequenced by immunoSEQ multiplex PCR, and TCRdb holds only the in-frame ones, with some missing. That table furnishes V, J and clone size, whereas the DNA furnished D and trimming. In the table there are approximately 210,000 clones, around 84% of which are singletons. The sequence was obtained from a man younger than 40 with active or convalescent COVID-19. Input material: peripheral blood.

CDR3 region: CASSLGQELRTLHF. The CDR3 DNA follows: TGCGCCAGCAGCCTAGGACAGGAACTAAGGACCCTCCACTTT. The chain links TRBV5-1 to TRBJ1-6, with 7 bases that match TRBD1. The CDR3 has 14 amino acids. With V trimmed by 4 bases and J by 14 bases, 12 bases remained unmatched. Germline assignment: CDR1 SGHRS and CDR2 YFSETQ. The complete variable domain, with remaining parts taken from reference TRBV5-1 and TRBJ1-6, reads KAGVTQTPRYLIKTRGQQVTLSCSPISGHRSVSWYQQTPGQGLQFLFEYFSETQRNKGNFPGRFSGRQFSNSRSEMNVSTLELGDSALYLCASSLGQELRTLHFGNGTRLTVT.